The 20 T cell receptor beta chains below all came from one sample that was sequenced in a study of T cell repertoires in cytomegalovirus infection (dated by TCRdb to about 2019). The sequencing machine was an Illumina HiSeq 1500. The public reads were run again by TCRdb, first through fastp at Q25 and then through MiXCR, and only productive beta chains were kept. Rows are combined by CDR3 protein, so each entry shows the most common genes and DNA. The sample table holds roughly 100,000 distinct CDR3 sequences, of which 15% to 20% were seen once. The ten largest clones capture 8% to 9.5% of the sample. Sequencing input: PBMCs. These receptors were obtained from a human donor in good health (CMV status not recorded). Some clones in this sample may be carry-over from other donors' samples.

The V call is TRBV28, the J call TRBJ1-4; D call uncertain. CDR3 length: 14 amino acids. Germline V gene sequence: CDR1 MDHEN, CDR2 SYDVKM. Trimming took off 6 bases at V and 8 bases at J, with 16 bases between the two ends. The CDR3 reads CASSLGDNREKLFF. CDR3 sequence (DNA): TGTGCCAGCAGCCTTGGGGATAATCGGGAAAAACTGTTTTTT.

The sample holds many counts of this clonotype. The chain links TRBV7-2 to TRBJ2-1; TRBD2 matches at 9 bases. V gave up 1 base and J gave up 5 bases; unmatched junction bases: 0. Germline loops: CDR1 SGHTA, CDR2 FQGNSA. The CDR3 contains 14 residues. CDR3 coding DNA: TGTGCCAGCAGCTTAGGACTAGCGGACAATGAGCAGTTCTTC. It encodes CASSLGLADNEQFF.

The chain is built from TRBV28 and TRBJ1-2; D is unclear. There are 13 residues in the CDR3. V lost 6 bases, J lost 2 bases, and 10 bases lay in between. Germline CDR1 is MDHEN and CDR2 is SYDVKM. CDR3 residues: CASRADGNYGYTF. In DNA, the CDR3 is TGTGCCAGCAGGGCGGACGGGAACTATGGCTACACCTTC.

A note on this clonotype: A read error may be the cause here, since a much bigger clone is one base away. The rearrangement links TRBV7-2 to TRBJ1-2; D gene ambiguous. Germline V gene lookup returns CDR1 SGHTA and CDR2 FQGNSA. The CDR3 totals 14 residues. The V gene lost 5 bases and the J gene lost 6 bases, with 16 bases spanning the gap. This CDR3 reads CASSMQPLIDGYTF. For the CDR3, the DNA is TGTGCCAGCAGCATGCAGCCCCTTATTGATGGCTACACCTTC.

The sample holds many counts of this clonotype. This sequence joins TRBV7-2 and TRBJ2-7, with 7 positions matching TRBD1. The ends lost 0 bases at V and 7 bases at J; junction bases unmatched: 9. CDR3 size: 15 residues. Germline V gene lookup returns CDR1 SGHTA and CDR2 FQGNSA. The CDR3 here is CASSLARQGVGEQYF. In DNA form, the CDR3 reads TGTGCCAGCAGCTTAGCACGGCAGGGGGTCGGGGAGCAGTACTTC. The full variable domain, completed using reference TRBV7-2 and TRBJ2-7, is GAGVSQSPSNKVTEKGKDVELRCDPISGHTALYWYRQSLGQGLEFLIYFQGNSAPDKSGLPSDRFSAERTGGSVSTLTIQRTQQEDSAVYLCASSLARQGVGEQYFGPGTRLTVT.

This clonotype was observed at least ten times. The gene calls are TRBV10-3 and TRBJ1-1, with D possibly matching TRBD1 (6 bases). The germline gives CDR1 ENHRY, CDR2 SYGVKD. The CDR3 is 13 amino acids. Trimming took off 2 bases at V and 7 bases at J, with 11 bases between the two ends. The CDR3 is CAISEPQGGEAFF. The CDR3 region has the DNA TGTGCCATCAGTGAGCCACAGGGCGGTGAAGCTTTCTTT.

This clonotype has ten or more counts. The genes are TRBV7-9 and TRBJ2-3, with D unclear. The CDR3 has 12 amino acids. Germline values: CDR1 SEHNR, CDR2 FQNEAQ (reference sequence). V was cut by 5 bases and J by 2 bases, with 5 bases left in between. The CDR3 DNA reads TGTGCCAGCAGCCAATACACAGATACGCAGTATTTT. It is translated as CASSQYTDTQYF.

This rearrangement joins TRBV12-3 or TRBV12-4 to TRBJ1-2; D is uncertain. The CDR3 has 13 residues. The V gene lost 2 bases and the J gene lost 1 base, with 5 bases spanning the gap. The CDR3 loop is CASSLRINYGYTF. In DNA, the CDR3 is TGTGCCAGCAGTTTACGGATTAACTATGGCTACACCTTC.

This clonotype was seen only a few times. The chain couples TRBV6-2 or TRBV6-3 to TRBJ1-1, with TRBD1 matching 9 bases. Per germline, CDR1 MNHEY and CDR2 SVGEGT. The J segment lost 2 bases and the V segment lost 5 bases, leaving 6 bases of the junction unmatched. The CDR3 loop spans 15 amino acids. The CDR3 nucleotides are TGTGCCAGCAGTGGGGGACAGGGTGGAAACACTGAAGCTTTCTTT. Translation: CASSGGQGGNTEAFF.

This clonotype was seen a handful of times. The CDR3 loop is CASSVARAHTGELFF. DNA for the CDR3: TGTGCCAGCAGCGTAGCTCGGGCGCACACCGGGGAGCTGTTTTTT. The chain links TRBV9 to TRBJ2-2; D ambiguous. This CDR3 region has 15 residues. The V gene's germline CDR1 is SGDLS and CDR2 YYNGEE. The ends were cut back, 0 bases at V and 3 bases at J, with 9 bases in the middle.

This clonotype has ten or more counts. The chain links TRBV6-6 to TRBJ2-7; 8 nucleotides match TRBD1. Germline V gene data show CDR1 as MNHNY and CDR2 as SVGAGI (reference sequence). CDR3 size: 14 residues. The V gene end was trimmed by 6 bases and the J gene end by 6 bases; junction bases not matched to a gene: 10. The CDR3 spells CASRNGQGVSEQYF. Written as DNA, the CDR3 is TGTGCCAGCAGAAACGGACAGGGAGTAAGCGAGCAGTACTTC.

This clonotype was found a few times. CDR3 region: CASSFPSDYGYTF. The CDR3 DNA follows: TGTGCCAGCAGCTTTCCCAGTGACTATGGCTACACCTTC. V is TRBV7-2 and J is TRBJ1-2; D gene uncertain. V dropped 3 bases and J dropped 3 bases, with 8 bases sitting between them. Germline V CDR1 and CDR2: SGHTA, FQGNSA. The CDR3 has 13 amino acids. Full variable domain (missing parts from reference TRBV7-2 and TRBJ1-2): GAGVSQSPSNKVTEKGKDVELRCDPISGHTALYWYRQSLGQGLEFLIYFQGNSAPDKSGLPSDRFSAERTGGSVSTLTIQRTQQEDSAVYLCASSFPSDYGYTFGSGTRLTVV.

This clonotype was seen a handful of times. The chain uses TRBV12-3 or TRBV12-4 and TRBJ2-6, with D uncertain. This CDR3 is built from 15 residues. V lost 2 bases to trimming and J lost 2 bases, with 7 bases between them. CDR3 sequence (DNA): TGTGCCAGCAGTTTACAGGTCGCTGGGGCCAACGTCCTGACTTTC. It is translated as CASSLQVAGANVLTF.

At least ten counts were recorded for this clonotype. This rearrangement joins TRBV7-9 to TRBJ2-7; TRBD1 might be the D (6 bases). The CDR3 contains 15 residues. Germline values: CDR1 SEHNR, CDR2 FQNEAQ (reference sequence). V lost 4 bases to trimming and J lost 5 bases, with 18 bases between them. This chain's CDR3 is CASSSTGRLVDEQYF. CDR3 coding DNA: TGTGCCAGCAGCTCAACAGGGCGCCTGGTTGACGAGCAGTACTTC.

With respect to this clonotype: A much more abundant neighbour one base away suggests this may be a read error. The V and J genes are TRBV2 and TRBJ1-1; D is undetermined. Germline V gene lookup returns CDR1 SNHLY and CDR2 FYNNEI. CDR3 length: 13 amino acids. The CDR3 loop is CARSAETSTEAFF. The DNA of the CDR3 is TGTGCCAGGAGTGCGGAGACGAGCACTGAAGCTTTCTTT.

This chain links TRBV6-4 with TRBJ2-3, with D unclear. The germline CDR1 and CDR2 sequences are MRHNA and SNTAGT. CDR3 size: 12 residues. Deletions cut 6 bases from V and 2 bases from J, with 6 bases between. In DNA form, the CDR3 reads TGTGCCAGCAGCGCTTTCACAGATACGCAGTATTTT. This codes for CASSAFTDTQYF.

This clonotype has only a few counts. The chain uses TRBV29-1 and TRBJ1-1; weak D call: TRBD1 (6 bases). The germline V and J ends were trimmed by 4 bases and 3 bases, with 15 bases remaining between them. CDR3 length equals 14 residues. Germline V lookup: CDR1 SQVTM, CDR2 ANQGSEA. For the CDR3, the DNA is TGCAGCGTTGTGAACAGGGTATCCGACACTGAAGCTTTCTTT. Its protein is CSVVNRVSDTEAFF.

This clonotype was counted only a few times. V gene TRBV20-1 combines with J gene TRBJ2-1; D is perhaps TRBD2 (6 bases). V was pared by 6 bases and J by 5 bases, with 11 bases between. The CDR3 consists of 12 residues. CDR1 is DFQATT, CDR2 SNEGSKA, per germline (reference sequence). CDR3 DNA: TGCAGTGCCCCTGGGACTGACAATGAGCAGTTCTTC. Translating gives CSAPGTDNEQFF.

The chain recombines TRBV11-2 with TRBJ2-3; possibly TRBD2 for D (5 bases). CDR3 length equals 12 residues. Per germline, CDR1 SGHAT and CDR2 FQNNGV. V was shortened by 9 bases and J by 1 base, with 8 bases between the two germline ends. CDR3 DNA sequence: TGTGCCAGTTTGAGGGGCACAGATACGCAGTATTTT. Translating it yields CASLRGTDTQYF.

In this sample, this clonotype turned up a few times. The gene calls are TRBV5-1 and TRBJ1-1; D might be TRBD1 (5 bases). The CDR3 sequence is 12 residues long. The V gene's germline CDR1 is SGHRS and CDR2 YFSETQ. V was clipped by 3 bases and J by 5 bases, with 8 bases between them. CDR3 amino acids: CASSWGETEAFF. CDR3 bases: TGCGCCAGCAGCTGGGGGGAAACTGAAGCTTTCTTT.